This T cell receptor (beta chain) originates from a study of CD8+ T cells in alopecia areata. For the study at large: For 6 to 18 months, tofacitinib was taken, and 6 months off drug followed.

Noted treatment: oral pan-JAK inhibitor, 5-10 mg twice daily. The sequencing template was cDNA reverse transcribed from extracted RNA. Clones were sequenced by immunoSEQ multiplex PCR, and TCRdb holds only the in-frame ones, with some missing. Found here are more than 100,000 clones, approximately 90% of them singletons; the top ten hold around 10%. The CDR3 consists of 13 residues. Trimming stripped 1 base from V and 4 bases from J, with 7 bases between. Looked up from germline, CDR1 is SGHNT and CDR2 is YYREEE (reference sequence). The clonotype originates from a human donor with alopecia areata. Sequencing was performed on CD8+ T cells sorted from blood, taken at approximately week 30, from a patient treated with tofacitinib. The chain carries TRBV5-4 and TRBJ2-3; D is unclear. As DNA, the CDR3 is TGTGCCAGCAGCTTGTGGGGTTCAGATACGCAGTATTTT. It translates to CASSLWGSDTQYF.